This is a list of T cell receptor beta chains from one sample in a study of cytomegalovirus exposure and HLA in healthy donors. Only in-frame clones appear in the TCRdb table, and some are missing; sequencing was by immunoSEQ multiplex PCR. The table shows 100,000 to 150,000 clones, with more than 15% occurring only once. The sequencing input was PBMCs. These receptors were collected from a female donor in good health and CMV-seropositive. Both conserved end residues are part of each CDR3. Fields, in order: D gene, V gene, J gene, clone size, CDR3 DNA, CDR3 protein. D genes are given only for firm matches. For some rows the clone size is stated as once, few or many, or as a class when expanded; others skip it.

>NA|TRBV29-1|TRBJ2-3|few
TGCAGCGTTGGACAGGTTATCACAGATACGCAGTATTTT
CSVGQVITDTQYF
>TRBD2|TRBV30|TRBJ2-7|NA
TGTGCCTGGAGTGCGACCGGGACTAAATCCTACGAGCAGTACTTC
CAWSATGTKSYEQYF
>NA|TRBV25-1|TRBJ1-3|NA
TGTGCCAGCAGTGAATTATGGGCTACCTCTGGAAACACCATATATTTT
CASSELWATSGNTIYF
>NA|TRBV6-5|TRBJ1-2|NA
TGTGCCAGCAGACGGGCCGCCAGAGGGAACTATGGCTACACCTTC
CASRRAARGNYGYTF
>NA|TRBV5-1|TRBJ2-5|NA
TGCGCCAGCAGCTTGTTTTGGAGCCAAGAGACCCAGTACTTC
CASSLFWSQETQYF
>NA|TRBV9|TRBJ1-2|NA
TGTGCCAGCAGCGTAGCGGGGTACGGCTACACCTTC
CASSVAGYGYTF
>TRBD1|TRBV15|TRBJ2-3|few
TGTGCCACCAGCAGAGATCCCGGGACAGGGGCAGATACGCAGTATTTT
CATSRDPGTGADTQYF
>NA|TRBV18|TRBJ2-5|few
TGTGCCAGCTCACCATGGAGCGGAGAGACCCAGTACTTC
CASSPWSGETQYF
>TRBD1|TRBV5-1|TRBJ1-1|NA
TGCGCCAGCAGCCCACAAGGACAGGGGAAAAACACTGAAGCTTTCTTT
CASSPQGQGKNTEAFF
>NA|TRBV18|TRBJ2-1|NA
TGTGCCAGCTCGCAAATGCCGGTCGGCTACAATGAGCAGTTCTTC
CASSQMPVGYNEQFF
>TRBD1|TRBV2|TRBJ1-4|NA
TGTGCCAGCCTCAGGGGGTCCAATGAAAAACTGTTTTTT
CASLRGSNEKLFF
>TRBD1|TRBV11-1|TRBJ2-5|NA
TGTGCCAGCAGCCGTACAGGGGGCGATGGAGAGACCCAGTACTTC
CASSRTGGDGETQYF
>TRBD1|TRBV5-5|TRBJ2-7|few
TGTGCACCGACAGGGCAAGTCTACGAGCAGTACTTC
CAPTGQVYEQYF
>TRBD2|TRBV7-2|TRBJ2-1|few
TGTGCCAGCAGCTTAGTACTAGCGGGGGGGGGTGAGCAGTTCTTC
CASSLVLAGGGEQFF
>TRBD2|TRBV12-5|TRBJ2-1|NA
TGTGCTAGTGGTTTGGTCCGACTAGCGGGGGAAAGTGAGCAGTTCTTC
CASGLVRLAGESEQFF
>NA|TRBV28|TRBJ1-5|NA
TGTGCCAGCAGCCCAGTTGGGGGGAACTGGCCCCAGCATTTT
CASSPVGGNWPQHF
>NA|TRBV4-3|TRBJ1-4|few
TGCGCCAGCAGCCGGAGACGGCAAACTAATGAAAAACTGTTTTTT
CASSRRRQTNEKLFF
>TRBD1|TRBV5-1|TRBJ2-5|NA
TGCGCCAGCTGCTTGGGTCAGGGGGAATGGGAGACCCAGTACTTC
CASCLGQGEWETQYF
>TRBD1|TRBV30|TRBJ1-4|NA
TGTGCCTGGAGTCCCCCAGGGTGGACAGGGGGCAGGGAAAAACTGTTTTTT
CAWSPPGWTGGREKLFF
>TRBD1|TRBV9|TRBJ2-3|NA
TGTGCCAGCAGCGTATATGGGACAGGGGCGAGCACAGATACGCAGTATTTT
CASSVYGTGASTDTQYF
>TRBD1|TRBV7-9|TRBJ1-1|few
TGTGCCAGCAGCCCCCTTGGACAGGGAGAGGCTATAGGCCCTGAAGCTTTCTTT
CASSPLGQGEAIGPEAFF
>TRBD2|TRBV4-3|TRBJ2-7|few
TGCGCCAGCAGCCAAGATTGGGGGGGAGGCTACGAGCAGTACTTC
CASSQDWGGGYEQYF
>NA|TRBV7-9|TRBJ2-5|NA
TGTGCCAGCAGCTTACAGCCGGACAGAGAGACCCAGTACTTC
CASSLQPDRETQYF